Described below is a single T cell receptor (beta chain) sequence and its context. Its cognate antigen is unknown. This record belongs to a study of PD-1 blockade in classical Hodgkin lymphoma. The CDR3 consists of 16 residues. Per the germline V gene, CDR1 is SGDLS and CDR2 is YYNGEE. The V end lost 0 bases, the J end lost 0 bases, and 10 bases lay between the germline ends. Time point described: cycle 4 day 1 (C4D1), after about 6 weeks of nivolumab. All trial patients relapsed after autologous stem cell transplantation. Best responses included complete response and partial response; otherwise, the best response was progressive disease. Broader study findings: Compared with healthy donors, newly diagnosed patients reportedly showed lower baseline TCR diversity. What caused the repertoire differences, perhaps disease activity or prior therapy, remains undefined. The baseline diversity of complete responders showed similarity to that of newly diagnosed patients.

The assay was immunoSEQ multiplex PCR, and TCRdb's table has in-frame clones only and misses some. Of 90,000 to 110,000 clones detected, approximately 90% appear once; the ten largest clones hold around 17%. This TCR derives from a human donor with classical Hodgkin lymphoma. This chain links TRBV9 with TRBJ2-1; no clear D gene. The source was peripheral blood mononuclear cells (PBMCs), collected before the fourth cycle of nivolumab. In DNA, the CDR3 is TGTGCCAGCAGCGTAGCGTGGCGAAGCTCCTACAATGAGCAGTTCTTC. Translated: CASSVAWRSSYNEQFF.